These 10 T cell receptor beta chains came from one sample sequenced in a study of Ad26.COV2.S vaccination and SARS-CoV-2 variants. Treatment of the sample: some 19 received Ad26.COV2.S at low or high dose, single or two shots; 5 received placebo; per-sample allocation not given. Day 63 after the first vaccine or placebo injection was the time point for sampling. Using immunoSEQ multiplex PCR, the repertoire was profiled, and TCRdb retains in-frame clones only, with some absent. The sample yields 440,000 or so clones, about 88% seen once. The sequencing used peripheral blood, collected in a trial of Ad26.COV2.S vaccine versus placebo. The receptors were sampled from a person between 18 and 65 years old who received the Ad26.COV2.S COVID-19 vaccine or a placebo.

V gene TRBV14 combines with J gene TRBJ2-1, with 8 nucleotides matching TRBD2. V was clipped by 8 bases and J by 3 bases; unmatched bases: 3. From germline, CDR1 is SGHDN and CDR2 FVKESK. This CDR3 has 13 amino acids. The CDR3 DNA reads TGTGCCAGCGGGACTAGAGTCTACAATGAGCAGTTCTTC. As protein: CASGTRVYNEQFF. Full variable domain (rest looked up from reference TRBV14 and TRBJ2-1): EAGVTQFPSHSVIEKGQTVTLRCDPISGHDNLYWYRRVMGKEIKFLLHFVKESKQDESGMPNNRFLAERTGGTYSTLKVQPAELEDSGVYFCASGTRVYNEQFFGPGTRLTVL.

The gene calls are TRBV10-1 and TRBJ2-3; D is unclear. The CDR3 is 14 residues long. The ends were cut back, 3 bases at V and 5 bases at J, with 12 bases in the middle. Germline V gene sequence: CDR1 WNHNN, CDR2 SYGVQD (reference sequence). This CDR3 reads CASSDPGLGDTQYF. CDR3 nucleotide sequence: TGCGCCAGCAGTGACCCTGGGCTAGGAGATACGCAGTATTTT.

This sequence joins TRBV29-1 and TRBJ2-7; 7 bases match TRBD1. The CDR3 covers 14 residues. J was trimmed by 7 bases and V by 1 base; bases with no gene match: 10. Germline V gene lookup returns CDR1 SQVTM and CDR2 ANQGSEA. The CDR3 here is CSVEVWQGVGEQYF. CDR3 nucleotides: TGCAGCGTTGAAGTTTGGCAGGGGGTGGGTGAGCAGTACTTC.

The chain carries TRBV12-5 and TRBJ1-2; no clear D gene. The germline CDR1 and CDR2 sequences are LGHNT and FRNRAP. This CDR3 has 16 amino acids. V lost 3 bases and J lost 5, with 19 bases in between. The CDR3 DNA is TGTGCTAGTGGTTTATTACGAGCCGGCCACAAATATGGCTACACCTTC. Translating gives CASGLLRAGHKYGYTF.

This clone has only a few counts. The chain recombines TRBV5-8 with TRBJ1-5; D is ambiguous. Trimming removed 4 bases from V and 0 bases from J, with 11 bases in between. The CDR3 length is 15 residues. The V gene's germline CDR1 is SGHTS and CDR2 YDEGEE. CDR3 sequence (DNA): TGTGCCAGCAGCGCCGCAGGAGATAGCAATCAGCCCCAGCATTTT. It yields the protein CASSAAGDSNQPQHF.

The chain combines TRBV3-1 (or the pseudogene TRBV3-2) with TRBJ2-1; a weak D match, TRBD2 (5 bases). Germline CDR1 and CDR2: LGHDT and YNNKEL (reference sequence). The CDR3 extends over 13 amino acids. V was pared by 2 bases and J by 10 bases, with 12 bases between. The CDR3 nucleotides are TGTGCCAGCAGCCAAAAAGATAGAGGGGAGCAGTTCTTC. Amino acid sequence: CASSQKDRGEQFF.

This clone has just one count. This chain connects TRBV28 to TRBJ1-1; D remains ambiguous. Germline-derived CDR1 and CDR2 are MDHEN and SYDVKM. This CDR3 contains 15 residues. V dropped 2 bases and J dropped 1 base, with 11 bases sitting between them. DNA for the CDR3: TGTGCCAGCAGTTTAATCCGGACCCAGAACACTGAAGCTTTCTTT. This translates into CASSLIRTQNTEAFF.

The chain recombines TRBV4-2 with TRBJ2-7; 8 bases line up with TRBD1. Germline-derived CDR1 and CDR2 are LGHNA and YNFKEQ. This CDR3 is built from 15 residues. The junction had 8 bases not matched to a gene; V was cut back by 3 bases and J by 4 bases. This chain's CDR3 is CASSHPRQGLYEQYF. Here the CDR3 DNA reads TGTGCCAGCAGCCATCCAAGACAGGGGTTATACGAGCAGTACTTC.

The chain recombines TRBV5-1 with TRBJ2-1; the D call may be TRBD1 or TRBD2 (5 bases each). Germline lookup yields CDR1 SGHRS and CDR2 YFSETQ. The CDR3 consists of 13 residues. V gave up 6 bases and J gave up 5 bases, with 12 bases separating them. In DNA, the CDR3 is TGCGCCAGCAACCCCGGGACGGACAATGAGCAGTTCTTC. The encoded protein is CASNPGTDNEQFF.

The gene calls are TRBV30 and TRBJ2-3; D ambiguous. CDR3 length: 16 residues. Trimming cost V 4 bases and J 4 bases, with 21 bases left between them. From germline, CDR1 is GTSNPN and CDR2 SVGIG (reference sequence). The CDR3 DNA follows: TGTGCCTGGAACTCACAGACCCGTCGGATCGCAGATACGCAGTATTTT. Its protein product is CAWNSQTRRIADTQYF.